These T cell receptor beta chains were read from a single sample in a study of human versus mouse CDR3 diversity and MHC coevolution. This table comes from immunoSEQ multiplex PCR, and its TCRdb copy is limited to in-frame clones, with some not included. The data hold about 81,000 clones, with about 93% observed a single time. The specimen sequenced was naive CD4+ T cells from blood. The receptors derive from a person aged 25 to 69 in good health. Both conserved end residues are part of each CDR3. Each record gives: V gene, D gene, clone size, J gene, CDR3 length, CDR3 protein, CDR3 DNA. The D gene is left open where the match is weak. A row's size may be missing; if present it is once, few, many or a size class.

TRBV10-1	TRBD2	.	TRBJ2-1	13	CAAGGPSGGEQFF	TGCGCCGCGGGAGGTCCGAGCGGGGGTGAGCAGTTCTTC
TRBV10-3	TRBD1	few	TRBJ1-4	15	CAISRDSATNEKLFF	TGTGCCATCAGCAGGGACAGTGCAACTAATGAAAAACTGTTTTTT
TRBV29-1	TRBD2	.	TRBJ2-5	17	CSPKRVAGVITQETQYF	TGCAGCCCTAAAAGAGTAGCGGGAGTGATAACCCAAGAGACCCAGTACTTC
TRBV11-2	.	.	TRBJ2-2	17	CASSPGRWGANTGELFF	TGTGCCAGCAGCCCCGGCCGGTGGGGGGCGAACACCGGGGAGCTGTTTTTT
TRBV19	TRBD1	.	TRBJ2-3	14	CASSLGQGTDTQYF	TGTGCCAGTAGTCTGGGACAGGGCACAGATACGCAGTATTTT
TRBV6-1	TRBD1	.	TRBJ2-3	13	CASSASDRGEQYF	TGTGCCAGCAGTGCTTCGGACAGGGGAGAGCAGTATTTT
TRBV5-1	TRBD1	once	TRBJ2-1	13	CASSPGQNNEQFF	TGCGCCAGCAGCCCGGGACAGAATAATGAGCAGTTCTTC
TRBV19	TRBD1	.	TRBJ1-5	14	CASTGTGGNQPQHF	TGTGCCAGTACGGGGACAGGCGGGAATCAGCCCCAGCATTTT
TRBV12-5	TRBD2	.	TRBJ2-7	15	CASGLVVGRAYEQYF	TGTGCTAGTGGTTTGGTTGTCGGGAGGGCCTACGAGCAGTACTTC
TRBV5-4	.	.	TRBJ2-7	13	CASSPGSSYEQYF	TGTGCCAGCAGCCCGGGTAGCTCCTACGAGCAGTACTTC
TRBV6-1	TRBD2	.	TRBJ2-7	14	CASYRGGLSYEQYF	TGTGCCAGCTATCGGGGGGGCCTGTCCTACGAGCAGTACTTC
TRBV6-1	.	.	TRBJ2-3	14	CASSSGPPGDTQYF	TGTGCCAGCAGTTCCGGCCCACCAGGTGATACGCAGTATTTT
TRBV20-1	TRBD1	.	TRBJ2-7	11	CSADRGDEQYF	TGCAGTGCGGACAGGGGTGACGAGCAGTACTTC
TRBV7-8	.	.	TRBJ1-5	16	CASSTRHSGGNQPQHF	TGTGCCAGCAGCACGAGACACTCAGGGGGCAATCAGCCCCAGCATTTT
TRBV28	.	.	TRBJ2-1	17	CASIQDILPGVHNEQFF	TGTGCCAGCATCCAGGATATTCTTCCTGGCGTACACAATGAGCAGTTCTTC
TRBV7-2	TRBD1	.	TRBJ1-1	16	CASSSPVGQGTPEAFF	TGTGCCAGCAGCTCCCCTGTTGGACAGGGTACCCCTGAAGCTTTCTTT
TRBV6-5	TRBD2	.	TRBJ2-7	15	CASSYGGGPSYEQYF	TGTGCCAGCAGTTATGGCGGGGGACCATCCTACGAGCAGTACTTC
TRBV19	.	.	TRBJ2-2	15	CASSIEGHNTGELFF	TGTGCCAGTAGTATCGAGGGCCACAACACCGGGGAGCTGTTTTTT
TRBV20-1	.	.	TRBJ2-1	11	CSARGRDEQFF	TGCAGTGCTAGAGGGAGGGATGAGCAGTTCTTC
TRBV28	.	.	TRBJ2-7	12	CASSSDTYEQYF	TGTGCCAGCAGCTCGGACACCTACGAGCAGTACTTC
TRBV7-2	.	.	TRBJ2-2	11	CASSITGELFF	TGTGCCAGCAGCATAACCGGGGAGCTGTTTTTT
TRBV6-6	.	.	TRBJ2-7	15	CASSYSTQGEVEQYF	TGTGCCAGCAGTTACTCGACGCAGGGGGAGGTCGAGCAGTACTTC
TRBV19	.	.	TRBJ1-5	18	CASSPRLGQSGVNQPQHF	TGTGCCAGTAGTCCCCGCCTCGGACAGTCTGGTGTCAATCAGCCCCAGCATTTT